The T cell receptor (beta chain) described here comes from a study of cytomegalovirus exposure and HLA in healthy donors. This clone has only a few counts. The antigen is undetermined. Primers: 60 Vbeta forward and 13 Jbeta reverse. The data were produced by immunoSEQ multiplex PCR, yet TCRdb's version contains in-frame clones alone and is incomplete. The repertoire has around 200,000 clones, 79% of them found once; the top ten carry approximately 2.2%. Study observations and caveats: In an earlier analysis, in approximately 630 donors, most V segments appeared productive either ~87% or ~30% of the time. Sequencing likely produced, as an artifact, a cluster of highly shared sequence variants.

The CDR3 extends over 15 amino acids. Germline trimming cut 4 bases from V and 4 bases from J; bases unmatched to any gene: 8. Germline loops: CDR1 MNHEY, CDR2 SVGAGI. Sequencing used PBMCs. This clonotype was sampled from a woman aged 50 to 60 in good health and CMV-seronegative. J is TRBJ1-2 and V is TRBV6-5; 8 nucleotides match TRBD1. The CDR3 spells CASSSVDRGGYGYTF. The CDR3, as DNA: TGTGCCAGCAGTTCCGTAGACAGGGGCGGCTATGGCTACACCTTC.